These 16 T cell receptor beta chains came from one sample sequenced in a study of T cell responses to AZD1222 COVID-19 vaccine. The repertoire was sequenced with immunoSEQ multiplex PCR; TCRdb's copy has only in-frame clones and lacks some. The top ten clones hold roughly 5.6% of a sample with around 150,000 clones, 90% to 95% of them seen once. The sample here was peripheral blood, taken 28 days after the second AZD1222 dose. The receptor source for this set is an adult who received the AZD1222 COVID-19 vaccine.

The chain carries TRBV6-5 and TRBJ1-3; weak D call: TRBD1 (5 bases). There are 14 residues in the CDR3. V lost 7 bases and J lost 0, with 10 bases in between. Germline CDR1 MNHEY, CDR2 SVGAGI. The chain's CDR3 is CASKQGNSGNTIYF. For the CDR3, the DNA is TGTGCCAGCAAGCAGGGCAACTCTGGAAACACCATATATTTT.

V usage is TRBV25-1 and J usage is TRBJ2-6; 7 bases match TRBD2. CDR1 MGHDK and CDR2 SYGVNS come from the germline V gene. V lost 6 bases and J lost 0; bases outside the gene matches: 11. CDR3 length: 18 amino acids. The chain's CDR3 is CASSLGRFGLSGANVLTF. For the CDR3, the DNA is TGTGCCAGCAGCCTCGGGAGGTTTGGGCTCTCTGGGGCCAACGTCCTGACTTTC.

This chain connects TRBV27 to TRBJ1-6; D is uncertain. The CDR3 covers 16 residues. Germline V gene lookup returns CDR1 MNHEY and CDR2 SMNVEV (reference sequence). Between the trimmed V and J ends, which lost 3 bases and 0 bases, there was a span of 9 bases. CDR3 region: CASSFSANSYNSPLHF. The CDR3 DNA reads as TGTGCCAGCAGTTTTTCCGCGAACTCCTATAATTCACCCCTCCACTTT.

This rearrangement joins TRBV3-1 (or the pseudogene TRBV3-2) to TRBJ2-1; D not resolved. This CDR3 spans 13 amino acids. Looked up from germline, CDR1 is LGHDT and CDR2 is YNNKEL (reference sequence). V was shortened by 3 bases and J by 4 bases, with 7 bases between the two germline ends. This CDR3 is CASSQNRYNEQFF. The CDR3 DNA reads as TGTGCCAGCAGCCAGAACAGATACAATGAGCAGTTCTTC.

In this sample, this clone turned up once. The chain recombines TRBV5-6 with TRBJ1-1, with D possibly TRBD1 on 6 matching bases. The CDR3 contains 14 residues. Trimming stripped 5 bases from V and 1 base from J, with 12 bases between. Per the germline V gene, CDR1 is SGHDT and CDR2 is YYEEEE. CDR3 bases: TGTGCCAGCAGGCCCAGGGGACGGAACACTGAAGCTTTCTTT. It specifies CASRPRGRNTEAFF.

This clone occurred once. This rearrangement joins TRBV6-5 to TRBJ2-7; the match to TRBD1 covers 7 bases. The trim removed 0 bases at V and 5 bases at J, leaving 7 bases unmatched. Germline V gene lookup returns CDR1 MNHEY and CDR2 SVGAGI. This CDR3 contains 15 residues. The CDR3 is CASSYSPGQGDEQYF. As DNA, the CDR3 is TGTGCCAGCAGTTACTCCCCGGGGCAGGGGGACGAGCAGTACTTC.

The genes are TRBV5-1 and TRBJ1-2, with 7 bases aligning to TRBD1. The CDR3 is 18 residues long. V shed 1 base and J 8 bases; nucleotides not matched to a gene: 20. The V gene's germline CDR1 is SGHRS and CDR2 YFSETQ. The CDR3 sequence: CASSLRFQGGPDLWGYTF. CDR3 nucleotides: TGCGCCAGCAGCTTGCGCTTTCAGGGGGGCCCCGACCTGTGGGGCTACACCTTC.

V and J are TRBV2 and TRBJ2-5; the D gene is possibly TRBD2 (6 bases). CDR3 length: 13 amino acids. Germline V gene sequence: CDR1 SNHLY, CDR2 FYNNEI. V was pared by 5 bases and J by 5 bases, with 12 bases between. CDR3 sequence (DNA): TGTGCCAGCAGTAAGGGACTCTACGAGACCCAGTACTTC. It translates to CASSKGLYETQYF. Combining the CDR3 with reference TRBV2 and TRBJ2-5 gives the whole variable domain EPEVTQTPSHQVTQMGQEVILRCVPISNHLYFYWYRQILGQKVEFLVSFYNNEISEKSEIFDDQFSVERPDGSNFTLKIRSTKLEDSAMYFCASSKGLYETQYFGPGTRLLVL.

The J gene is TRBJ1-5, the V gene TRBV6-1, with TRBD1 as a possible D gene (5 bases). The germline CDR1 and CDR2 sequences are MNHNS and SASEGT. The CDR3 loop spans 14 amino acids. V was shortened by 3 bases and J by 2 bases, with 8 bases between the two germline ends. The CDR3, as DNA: TGTGCCAGCAGTGACAGGGAAGGCAATCAGCCCCAGCATTTT. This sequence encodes CASSDREGNQPQHF.

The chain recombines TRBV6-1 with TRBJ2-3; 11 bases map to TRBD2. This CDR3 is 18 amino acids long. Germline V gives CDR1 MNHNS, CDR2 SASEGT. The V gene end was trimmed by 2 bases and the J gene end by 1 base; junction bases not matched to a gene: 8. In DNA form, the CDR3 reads TGTGCCAGCAGTGAAAGGCCGGGACTAGCGGCACGCACAGATACGCAGTATTTT. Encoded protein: CASSERPGLAARTDTQYF.

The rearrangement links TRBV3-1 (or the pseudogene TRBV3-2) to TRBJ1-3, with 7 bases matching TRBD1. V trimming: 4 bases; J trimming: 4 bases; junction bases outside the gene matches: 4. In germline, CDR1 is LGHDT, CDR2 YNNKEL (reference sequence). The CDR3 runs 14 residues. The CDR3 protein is CASSLTGSGNTIYF. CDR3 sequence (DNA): TGTGCCAGCAGCCTGACAGGGAGCGGAAACACCATATATTTT.

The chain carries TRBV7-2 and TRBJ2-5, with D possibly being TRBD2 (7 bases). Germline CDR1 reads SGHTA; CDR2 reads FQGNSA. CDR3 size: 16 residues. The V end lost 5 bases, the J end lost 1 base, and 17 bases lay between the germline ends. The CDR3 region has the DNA TGTGCCAGCAGCGGGGGGGCGGGGACCCCCCAAGAGACCCAGTACTTC. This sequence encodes CASSGGAGTPQETQYF.

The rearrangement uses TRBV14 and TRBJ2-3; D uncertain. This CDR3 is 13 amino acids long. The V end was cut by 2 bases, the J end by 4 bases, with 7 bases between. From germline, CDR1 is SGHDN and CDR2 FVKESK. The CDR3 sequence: CASSQRPPDTQYF. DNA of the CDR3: TGTGCCAGCAGCCAAAGGCCTCCAGATACGCAGTATTTT. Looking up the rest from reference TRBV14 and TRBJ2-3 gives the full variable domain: EAGVTQFPSHSVIEKGQTVTLRCDPISGHDNLYWYRRVMGKEIKFLLHFVKESKQDESGMPNNRFLAERTGGTYSTLKVQPAELEDSGVYFCASSQRPPDTQYFGPGTRLTVL.

Here the CDR3 DNA reads TGTGCCAGTAGTATTTGGACTAGCGGGAGGTTGCACAATGAGCAGTTCTTC. This encodes CASSIWTSGRLHNEQFF. The chain combines TRBV19 with TRBJ2-1; 14 nucleotides agree with TRBD2. Germline assignment: CDR1 LNHDA and CDR2 SQIVND (reference sequence). V dropped 3 bases and J dropped 5; count of bases not matched to a gene: 6. CDR3 length: 17 residues. Variable domain in full (rest from reference TRBV19 and TRBJ2-1): DGGITQSPKYLFRKEGQNVTLSCEQNLNHDAMYWYRQDPGQGLRLIYYSQIVNDFQKGDIAEGYSVSREKKESFPLTVTSAQKNPTAFYLCASSIWTSGRLHNEQFFGPGTRLTVL.

The DNA for the CDR3 is TGCAGCGTCCTTAGGAACACTGAAGCTTTCTTT. This gives the protein CSVLRNTEAFF. The V gene is TRBV29-1, the J gene TRBJ1-1; no firm D call. This CDR3 has 11 amino acids. Germline V gives CDR1 SQVTM, CDR2 ANQGSEA. V gave up 6 bases and J gave up 1 base, with 6 bases separating them.

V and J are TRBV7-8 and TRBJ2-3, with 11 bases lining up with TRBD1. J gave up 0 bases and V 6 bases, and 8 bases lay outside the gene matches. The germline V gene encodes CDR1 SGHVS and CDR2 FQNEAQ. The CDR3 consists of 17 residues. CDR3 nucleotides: TGTGCCAGCAGTAGGGACAGGGGGGGAATTAGCACAGATACGCAGTATTTT. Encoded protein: CASSRDRGGISTDTQYF.